The T cell receptor beta chain described here comes from a study of T cell responses to AZD1222 COVID-19 vaccine. Study-level findings and limits: The study reported that nearly half of spike-specific TCRs target unmutated variant regions. None of the repertoires were sampled until the peak T cell response had passed. It was only a handful of AZD1222 recipients who were seropositive at baseline.

Method: immunoSEQ multiplex PCR; TCRdb's copy keeps in-frame clones and lacks some. The sample yields 130,000 or so clones, approximately 86% seen once. A remark on this clone: Its antigen remains unknown.

This CDR3 is 13 amino acids long. V gave up 0 bases and J gave up 7 bases, with 9 bases separating them. CDR1 is SGHDN, CDR2 FVKESK, per germline. The V gene is TRBV14, the J gene TRBJ2-5; D may be TRBD1 or TRBD2 (5 bases each). The source is an adult in good health. The sequences come from peripheral blood, collected on day 0 of AZD1222 vaccination. The CDR3 DNA reads as TGTGCCAGCAGCCAAGAGGGGGTGGGGACCCAGTACTTC. Translation: CASSQEGVGTQYF.